Listed below are T cell receptor beta chains from one sample, sequenced in a study of T-cell reconstitution after alpha-beta-depleted transplantation in children. TCRdb analysed the PCR reads with MiXCR anew, one entry per CDR3 protein. The sample gives around 440,000 distinct CDR3 sequences, roughly 10% of which show up once; 2% to 2.5% is in the top ten. The material sequenced was PBMCs, taken before TCRalphabeta/CD19-depleted stem cell transplant. These TCRs come from a child aged 2 to 10 with inherited bone marrow failure, due to receive a stem cell transplant. CDR3s include the opening cysteine and the closing phenylalanine or tryptophan. A D gene is named only where the DNA matches it firmly. Clone size is shown for a subset of rows, as once, few, many or a class of expanded clone.

TRBV5-4	TRBJ2-7	NA	NA	TGTGCCAGCAGCCCGACCTCAGTCCGCGGCTACGAGCAGTACTTC	CASSPTSVRGYEQYF
TRBV11-2	TRBJ2-7	NA	NA	TGTGCCAGCAGCTTAGTGGACAACGACGGTTACGAGCAGTACTTC	CASSLVDNDGYEQYF
TRBV4-3	TRBJ2-3	NA	many	TGCGCCAGCAGCCAGTTGAGTAGCACAGATACGCAGTATTTT	CASSQLSSTDTQYF
TRBV18	TRBJ2-7	TRBD1	many	TGTGCCAGCTCAATAACCGGGACAGGACTCTACGAGCAGTACTTC	CASSITGTGLYEQYF
TRBV19	TRBJ1-5	NA	many	TGTGCCAGTAGGCCACAGGGCCAGCCCCAGCATTTT	CASRPQGQPQHF
TRBV5-8	TRBJ2-6	NA	many	TGTGCCAGCCAGGGAACGGATGGGGCCAACGTCCTGACTTTC	CASQGTDGANVLTF
TRBV29-1	TRBJ2-5	NA	many	TGCAGCGTAACCCCGGGACGGGGAGAGACCCAGTACTTC	CSVTPGRGETQYF
TRBV20-1	TRBJ1-5	NA	many	TGCAGTGCTAGATCCGGGACAAGGAATCAGCCCCAGCATTTT	CSARSGTRNQPQHF
TRBV3-1	TRBJ1-2	NA	few	TGTGCCAGCAGCCAAGAGTTAGGGGAAGCCTATGGCTACACCTTC	CASSQELGEAYGYTF
TRBV2	TRBJ2-1	TRBD2	few	TGTGCCAGCAGTGGTCGACTAGCGGGGGTCGGGCAGTTCTTC	CASSGRLAGVGQFF
TRBV5-6	TRBJ2-1	TRBD1	NA	TGTGCCAGCAGCAAGACAGGGGGCTTGAGGAATGAGCAGTTCTTC	CASSKTGGLRNEQFF
TRBV18	TRBJ2-3	NA	many	TGTGCCGGCGGCGTAAGCACAGATACGCAGTATTTT	CAGGVSTDTQYF
TRBV12-3/TRBV12-4	TRBJ2-7	TRBD2	many	TGTGCCAGCAGCCCGAGCGGGAGAGGATACGAGCAGTACTTC	CASSPSGRGYEQYF
TRBV7-2	TRBJ2-7	NA	many	TGTGCCAGCAGCGCCTGGCCCGGGAGGCAGTACTTC	CASSAWPGRQYF
TRBV7-6	TRBJ2-1	NA	NA	TGTGCCAGCAGCTTCGGGACACACTACAATGAGCAGTTCTTC	CASSFGTHYNEQFF
TRBV6-5	TRBJ1-1	NA	few	TGTGCCAGCAGTTACTCGTTCAGAGACACTGAAGCTTTCTTT	CASSYSFRDTEAFF
TRBV12-3/TRBV12-4	TRBJ2-7	NA	many	TGTGCCAGCAGTCCAAGCGATGCCTACGAGCAGTACTTC	CASSPSDAYEQYF
TRBV5-6	TRBJ2-1	TRBD2	many	TGTGCCAGCAGCTTGGAGGCGGTTGGTAGCGGGCCTTACAATGAGCAGTTCTTC	CASSLEAVGSGPYNEQFF
TRBV20-1	TRBJ2-1	NA	many	TGCAGTGCTAGAGAACCCACCCGTTGGCGGTATGAGCAGTTCTTC	CSAREPTRWRYEQFF
TRBV12-3/TRBV12-4	TRBJ2-1	NA	NA	TGTGCCAGCAGTTGGCCCCTTATGGTAAACTACAATGAGCAGTTCTTC	CASSWPLMVNYNEQFF
TRBV6-2/TRBV6-3	TRBJ1-2	TRBD1	many	TGTGCCAGCAGTTCCCGGGACAGGGTCGATGGCTACACCTTC	CASSSRDRVDGYTF
TRBV4-3	TRBJ2-2	TRBD2	many	TGCGCCAGCAGCCCGATAGCGGGAGGCCTCACCGGGGAGCTGTTTTTT	CASSPIAGGLTGELFF
TRBV5-1	TRBJ2-1	TRBD2	many	TGCGCCAGCACTGAGTGGGAGGGCTCTCACAATGAGCAGTTCTTC	CASTEWEGSHNEQFF
TRBV4-1	TRBJ1-4	TRBD1	NA	TGCGCCAGCAGCCAAGGGGACAGGCCGTCGGATGAAAAACTGTTTTTT	CASSQGDRPSDEKLFF
TRBV2	TRBJ2-7	TRBD1	NA	TGTGCCAGCGCCGACAGGGTCGAGCAGTACTTC	CASADRVEQYF
TRBV18	TRBJ2-3	NA	many	TGTGCCAGCTCACCAGGAAATACGCAGTATTTT	CASSPGNTQYF
TRBV4-3	TRBJ2-2	TRBD2	many	TGCGCCAGCAGCCATGAGCTGGGGATTAGCGGGAGGACGAACGGGGAGCTGTTTTTT	CASSHELGISGRTNGELFF
TRBV4-3	TRBJ2-7	NA	many	TGCGCCAGCAGCCAAGATCACCCGGGCTACGAGCAGTACTTC	CASSQDHPGYEQYF
TRBV19	TRBJ2-1	NA	NA	TGTGCCAGTAGTATCCTTACGACTCTTAATGAGCAGTTCTTC	CASSILTTLNEQFF
TRBV29-1	TRBJ2-2	NA	many	TGCAGCGTTGCCAACGGGCCCAAGAACACCGGGGAGCTGTTTTTT	CSVANGPKNTGELFF
TRBV6-6	TRBJ2-1	NA	NA	TGTGCCAGCAGTTCGAACCAGCTGTGGGAGCAGTTCTTC	CASSSNQLWEQFF
TRBV30	TRBJ2-5	NA	NA	TGTGCCTGGAGGGCCGGGATCTCCGTAGAGACCCAGTACTTC	CAWRAGISVETQYF
TRBV5-1	TRBJ1-5	NA	many	TGCGCCAGCAGCTTGGGGGAAGAAGGTCAGCCCCAGCATTTT	CASSLGEEGQPQHF
TRBV29-1	TRBJ1-2	TRBD1	many	TGCAGCGTCGAAGGGGGCACCCTTAACTATGGCTACACCTTC	CSVEGGTLNYGYTF
TRBV12-3/TRBV12-4	TRBJ2-7	TRBD1	few	TGTGCCAGCAGCCACCCGGGACAGGGGGGCTACGAGCAGTACTTC	CASSHPGQGGYEQYF
TRBV5-1	TRBJ1-3	NA	many	TGCGCCAGCAGCTTGGGGGACATTGGAAACACCATATATTTT	CASSLGDIGNTIYF
TRBV4-1	TRBJ2-5	TRBD2	NA	TGCGCCAGCAGCCTTATGGGACTAGCGGGACAAGAGACCCAGTACTTC	CASSLMGLAGQETQYF
TRBV7-2	TRBJ2-1	TRBD2	many	TGTGCCAGCAGCTCTACAAGGGGGGTAGCGGGGGGATACAATGAGCAGTTCTTC	CASSSTRGVAGGYNEQFF
TRBV29-1	TRBJ2-7	TRBD1	many	TGCAGCGTTGAAGGGCAGGGGGCCGCGGAGCAGTACTTC	CSVEGQGAAEQYF
TRBV19	TRBJ2-2	TRBD1	NA	TGTGCCAGTAGAAGGACAGGGCTCTTGAACACCGGGGAGCTGTTTTTT	CASRRTGLLNTGELFF
TRBV27	TRBJ2-1	NA	many	TGTGCCAGCAGTTCCCGACAGAACAATGAGCAGTTCTTC	CASSSRQNNEQFF
TRBV28	TRBJ2-7	TRBD2	many	TGTGCCAGCAGGCACGGGACTAGCGTCTTCGAGCAGTACTTC	CASRHGTSVFEQYF
TRBV4-3	TRBJ1-5	NA	many	TGCGCCAGCAGCCAAGATCGCGGTCAGCCCCAGCATTTT	CASSQDRGQPQHF
TRBV28	TRBJ2-3	TRBD2	many	TGTGCCAGCAGTTCATCTCTAGCGGGAGGAAAAGATACGCAGTATTTT	CASSSSLAGGKDTQYF
TRBV5-1	TRBJ2-2	NA	many	TGCGCCAGCAGGACAGGGACTTCCGGGGAGCTGTTTTTT	CASRTGTSGELFF
TRBV4-3	TRBJ2-1	NA	many	TGCGCCAGCAGCCATGAACTAGCTGCCTCGTACAATGAGCAGTTCTTC	CASSHELAASYNEQFF
TRBV7-9	TRBJ2-1	NA	NA	TGTGCCAGCAGCCCCAGGAATCGGGATGAGCAGTTCTTC	CASSPRNRDEQFF
TRBV10-3	TRBJ2-5	NA	many	TGTGCCATCAGTGAGGCGTTACAAGAGACCCAGTACTTC	CAISEALQETQYF
TRBV20-1	TRBJ2-5	NA	many	TGCAGTGCCCCACGGGGCCTAGAAGAGACCCAGTACTTC	CSAPRGLEETQYF
TRBV7-2	TRBJ1-4	NA	few	TGTGCCAGCAGCTTAGTCAGAACGGAAAAACTGTTTTTT	CASSLVRTEKLFF
TRBV10-2	TRBJ2-3	TRBD2	many	TGCGCCAGCAGGGACAAGATAGCGGGAGGGCCCACAGATACGCAGTATTTT	CASRDKIAGGPTDTQYF
TRBV12-3/TRBV12-4	TRBJ2-3	TRBD2	many	TGTGCCAGCAGGAAACTAGCGGATGATGGGTGGGGCACAGATACGCAGTATTTT	CASRKLADDGWGTDTQYF
TRBV5-4	TRBJ1-1	NA	many	TGTGCCAGCAGCCCGGGACACAACACTGAAGCTTTCTTT	CASSPGHNTEAFF
TRBV10-3	TRBJ2-7	NA	NA	TGTGCCATCACGCGGGACTTAAGCTCCTACGAGCAGTACTTC	CAITRDLSSYEQYF
TRBV29-1	TRBJ2-7	NA	many	TGCAGCGTTGATAAGACAGGTACCTCCTACGAGCAGTACTTC	CSVDKTGTSYEQYF
TRBV5-1	TRBJ2-1	TRBD2	many	TGCGCCAGCCAACTAGCGGGAGCCGCCTACAATGAGCAGTTCTTC	CASQLAGAAYNEQFF
TRBV7-6	TRBJ2-1	TRBD2	many	TGTGCCAGCAGCTTAGCGCCTGGACTAGCGGGTCACTACAATGAGCAGTTCTTC	CASSLAPGLAGHYNEQFF
TRBV10-2	TRBJ2-7	NA	many	TGCGCCAGCAGTGAGCTAGTAGGGGCGGAGGCCCCCTACGAGCAGTACTTC	CASSELVGAEAPYEQYF
TRBV12-3/TRBV12-4	TRBJ2-1	NA	few	TGTGCCAGCAGTCCCCCCCTCCTTGGCGAGCAGTTCTTC	CASSPPLLGEQFF
TRBV27	TRBJ2-1	TRBD1	many	TGTGCCAGCAGTTTAACCGGGACAGGGTCGATCTCCTACAATGAGCAGTTCTTC	CASSLTGTGSISYNEQFF